Shown below are 10 T cell receptor beta chains from a single sample sequenced in a study of T cell responses to AZD1222 COVID-19 vaccine (dated by TCRdb to the early 2020s). Interpreted using the paper, the time point label stands for: about 28 days (+/-7) after the second vaccine dose. Receptor amplification or capture employed the immunoSEQ multiplex PCR assay. Drawn from immuneACCESS, this table holds only the in-frame rearrangements with V and J called that TCRdb kept. Clones are partly lost; checked studies trace under half to an unresolved V gene and leave the rest unexplained. Within this sample are roughly 140,000 clones, with around nine tenths of them counted one time only. 9.3% of the sample is in the top ten clones. This sample comprised peripheral blood, obtained 28 days after the second AZD1222 dose. The source is an adult who received the AZD1222 COVID-19 vaccine.

This chain links TRBV7-2 with TRBJ1-2; D remains ambiguous. CDR3 length: 13 residues. The germline V gene encodes CDR1 SGHTA and CDR2 FQGNSA. The ends were cut back, 3 bases at V and 0 bases at J, with 5 bases in the middle. DNA of the CDR3: TGTGCCAGCAGCTTGCCAACTAACTATGGCTACACCTTC. As protein: CASSLPTNYGYTF.

The chain uses TRBV12-2 and TRBJ1-1; the table gives TRBD1 as D, unverified against the DNA. TRBV12-2 is a recognized pseudogene. The CDR3 contains 13 residues. The CDR3 loop is CASLAQGKTEAFF. Written as DNA, the CDR3 is TGTGCAAGTCTCGCACAGGGGAAAACTGAAGCTTTCTTT.

The DNA for the CDR3 is TGTGCCACCAGTAAGAGACAACAAACCTACGAGCAGTACTTC. This sequence encodes CATSKRQQTYEQYF. This sequence joins TRBV24-1 and TRBJ2-7; D is unclear. The CDR3 extends over 14 amino acids. V was cut by 6 bases and J by 2 bases, with 13 bases left in between. Germline V gene lookup returns CDR1 KGHDR and CDR2 SFDVKD.

This chain links TRBV12-5 with TRBJ2-1, with 7 bases matching TRBD2. J gave up 15 bases and V 6 bases, and 5 bases lay outside the gene matches. The CDR3 loop spans 10 amino acids. Germline CDR1 and CDR2: LGHNT and FRNRAP. The CDR3 region has the DNA TGTGCTAGTGGGCTAGCGGTGCGGTTCTTC. It translates to CASGLAVRFF. Complete variable domain (other parts from reference TRBV12-5 and TRBJ2-1): DARVTQTPRHKVTEMGQEVTMRCQPILGHNTVFWYRQTMMQGLELLAYFRNRAPLDDSGMPKDRFSAEMPDATLATLKIQPSEPRDSAVYFCASGLAVRFFGPGTRLTVL.

By share of the sample, this clone is medium-sized. This chain connects TRBV4-1 to TRBJ1-4; possibly TRBD1 for D (5 bases). V lost 4 bases, J lost 8 bases, and 14 bases lay in between. The CDR3 spans 14 residues. CDR1 MGHRA and CDR2 YSYEKL come from the germline V gene. CDR3 DNA sequence: TGCGCCAGCAGCCTCCTTTGGGCAGGGGAAAAACTGTTTTTT. Protein sequence: CASSLLWAGEKLFF.

This clone appeared a single time. The chain combines TRBV6-2 or TRBV6-3 with TRBJ2-5; 11 bases map to TRBD2. Germline V CDR1 and CDR2: MNHEY, SVGEGT. There are 15 residues in the CDR3. Trimming cost V 6 bases and J 5 bases; bases outside gene matches: 8. The CDR3 DNA reads as TGTGCCAGCAGCCAGGGACTAGCGGATCTCGAGACCCAGTACTTC. This translates into CASSQGLADLETQYF.

The V and J genes are TRBV5-1 and TRBJ1-4; no clear D gene. Germline V CDR1 and CDR2: SGHRS, YFSETQ. The CDR3 consists of 14 residues. Trimming took off 6 bases at V and 1 base at J, with 10 bases between the two ends. DNA for the CDR3: TGCGCCAGCAAGATTGGCGTAACTAATGAAAAACTGTTTTTT. This translates into CASKIGVTNEKLFF.

The chain links TRBV7-2 to TRBJ2-1; D is uncertain. CDR3 size: 11 residues. The V gene lost 5 bases and the J gene lost 13 bases, with 12 bases spanning the gap. CDR1 is SGHTA, CDR2 FQGNSA, per germline. In nucleotides, the CDR3 is TGTGCCAGCAGCCTGGGGATAGCCCAGTTCTTC. This codes for CASSLGIAQFF.

The chain has TRBV6-2 or TRBV6-3 and TRBJ2-2, with 10 bases lining up with TRBD2. Losses at the gene ends were 4 bases for V and 1 base for J; bases not matched to a gene: 15. Germline CDR1 is MNHEY and CDR2 is SVGEGT. This CDR3 is built from 20 residues. The chain's CDR3 is CASSSSLQRGGLLNTGELFF. Written as DNA, the CDR3 is TGTGCCAGCAGTTCGTCCCTACAGCGGGGGGGACTATTGAACACCGGGGAGCTGTTTTTT.

This sequence joins TRBV7-9 and TRBJ2-7, with unresolved D. Trimming took 1 base from V and 5 from J, leaving 6 bases between them. Germline V lookup: CDR1 SEHNR, CDR2 FQNEAQ (reference sequence). CDR3 length: 12 residues. CDR3 sequence reads: CASSLGGDEQYV. CDR3 sequence (DNA): TGTGCCAGCAGCTTAGGTGGGGACGAGCAGTACGTC.